Listed below are T cell receptor beta chains from one sample, sequenced in a study of identical twins. TCRdb independently ran MiXCR on the 5' RACE reads; one entry per CDR3 protein. This table holds around 370,000 distinct CDR3 sequences, roughly 9% found once. Source material: naive T cells sorted from blood. All receptors come from a woman between 45 and 60 years old in good health. Both conserved end residues are part of each CDR3. A D gene is named only where the DNA matches it firmly. The size entry is marked missing in some rows and otherwise reads once, few, many or a size class.

TRBJ2-7 | - | TRBV14 | 15 | - | CASSQDTRRGYEQYF | TGTGCCAGCAGCCAAGATACACGGCGTGGGTACGAGCAGTACTTC
TRBJ2-4 | many | TRBV29-1 | 13 | - | CSVESIGGNIQYF | TGCAGCGTTGAAAGTATAGGGGGGAACATTCAGTACTTC
TRBJ2-3 | many | TRBV20-1 | 15 | TRBD2 | CSAQSTSGHTDTQYF | TGCAGTGCCCAGTCCACTAGCGGACACACAGATACGCAGTATTTT
TRBJ2-1 | few | TRBV29-1 | 12 | TRBD2 | CSGGGLVDEQFF | TGCAGCGGGGGGGGACTAGTGGATGAGCAGTTCTTC
TRBJ2-2 | - | TRBV7-9 | 14 | - | CAGVGLRGTGELFF | TGTGCCGGGGTGGGACTCCGAGGCACCGGGGAGCTGTTTTTT
TRBJ1-1 | many | TRBV18 | 14 | - | CASSPSVGNTEAFF | TGTGCCAGCTCACCAAGTGTTGGGAACACTGAAGCTTTCTTT
TRBJ1-1 | - | TRBV7-9 | 14 | TRBD1 | CASSFGTADTEAFF | TGTGCCAGCAGCTTCGGGACAGCCGACACTGAAGCTTTCTTT
TRBJ1-1 | many | TRBV6-5 | 15 | - | CASSRALYPNTEAFF | TGTGCCAGCAGTCGTGCACTTTACCCGAACACTGAAGCTTTCTTT
TRBJ2-3 | - | TRBV11-2 | 15 | TRBD2 | CASSRTSGNADTQYF | TGTGCCAGCAGCCGAACTAGCGGGAACGCAGATACGCAGTATTTT
TRBJ1-1 | few | TRBV27 | 13 | TRBD1 | CASSSINRGGAFF | TGTGCCAGCAGTTCCATTAACAGGGGGGGAGCTTTCTTT
TRBJ2-3 | - | TRBV30 | 15 | - | CAWSLEPRAGDTQYF | TGTGCCTGGAGTCTCGAGCCGAGGGCCGGAGATACGCAGTATTTT